A selection of T cell receptor beta chains follows, all from one sample in a study of CD8+ T cells in alopecia areata. The protocol was immunoSEQ multiplex PCR, while the TCRdb copy is restricted to in-frame clones and leaves out a portion. The profile covers about 210,000 clones, with over 60% appearing a single time and more than 3.5% taken by the ten largest. The starting material was CD4+ T cells sorted from blood, obtained at week 4, from a patient treated with tofacitinib. The receptor set was obtained from a human donor with alopecia areata. The CDR3 runs from the conserved cysteine through the conserved F or W. A D gene is named only where the DNA matches it firmly. Part of the rows lack a size; the others show once, few, many or a class for expanded clones.

V: TRBV19; size: few; D: .; J: TRBJ2-3; DNA: TGTGCCAGTTCAACCGCAGGCACAGATACGCAGTATTTT; CDR3: CASSTAGTDTQYF
V: TRBV9; size: .; D: .; J: TRBJ2-2; DNA: TGTGCCAGCAGCTCCCCCGACACCGGGGAGCTGTTTTTT; CDR3: CASSSPDTGELFF
V: TRBV29-1; size: .; D: .; J: TRBJ2-2; DNA: TGCAGCGTTATAAATCGGGACACCCACACCGGGGAGCTGTTTTTT; CDR3: CSVINRDTHTGELFF
V: TRBV30; size: .; D: .; J: TRBJ2-7; DNA: TGTGCCTGGAGCAACCGGCCCTCCTACGAGCAGTACTTC; CDR3: CAWSNRPSYEQYF
V: TRBV7-2; size: .; D: .; J: TRBJ1-2; DNA: TGTGCCAGCAGCCCGCCGCCGTACCTAAACTATGGCTACACCTTC; CDR3: CASSPPPYLNYGYTF
V: TRBV5-1; size: .; D: TRBD1; J: TRBJ2-5; DNA: TGCGCCAGCAGTACAGACAGGGGGACCCAGTACTTC; CDR3: CASSTDRGTQYF
V: TRBV6-5; size: few; D: .; J: TRBJ2-2; DNA: TGTGCCAGCAGCACCCTCGGGGAGCTGTTTTTT; CDR3: CASSTLGELFF
V: TRBV2; size: .; D: .; J: TRBJ2-7; DNA: TGTGCCAGCAGTGCCGGGGGCGGGGCAGGCTGGGAGCAGTACTTC; CDR3: CASSAGGGAGWEQYF
V: TRBV7-2; size: few; D: .; J: TRBJ1-1; DNA: TGTGCCAGCAGACCGGGACACAGGAACACTGAAGCTTTCTTT; CDR3: CASRPGHRNTEAFF
V: TRBV2; size: few; D: .; J: TRBJ2-3; DNA: TGTGCCAGCACACCCCGGACGGAGGCAGATACGCAGTATTTT; CDR3: CASTPRTEADTQYF
V: TRBV7-2; size: .; D: TRBD1; J: TRBJ2-5; DNA: TGTGCCAGCAGCTCCGACAGGGCGGTGGAGACCCAGTACTTC; CDR3: CASSSDRAVETQYF
V: TRBV4-1; size: .; D: TRBD1; J: TRBJ1-4; DNA: TGCGCCAGCAGCCCTGGGACAGGGAGGGAAAAACTGTTTTTT; CDR3: CASSPGTGREKLFF
V: TRBV2; size: .; D: .; J: TRBJ2-5; DNA: TGTGCCAGCAGCGTTGACACCCAAGAGACCCAGTACTTC; CDR3: CASSVDTQETQYF
V: TRBV6-1; size: .; D: TRBD2; J: TRBJ2-1; DNA: TGTGCCAGCAGTACGGTAGCGGGGAATTACAATGAGCAGTTCTTC; CDR3: CASSTVAGNYNEQFF
V: TRBV5-1; size: .; D: TRBD1; J: TRBJ2-1; DNA: TGCGCCAGCAGCCCAAGCCCGGACAGGGGGGTCTACAATGAGCAGTTCTTC; CDR3: CASSPSPDRGVYNEQFF
V: TRBV5-6; size: few; D: .; J: TRBJ1-1; DNA: TGTGCCAGCAGCGAACAGGGCCGAAACACTGAAGCTTTCTTT; CDR3: CASSEQGRNTEAFF
V: TRBV4-2; size: once; D: .; J: TRBJ1-6; DNA: TGTGCCAGCAGCCAAGACCGGGGACGGAATAATTCACCCCTCCACTTT; CDR3: CASSQDRGRNNSPLHF
V: TRBV2; size: .; D: .; J: TRBJ2-1; DNA: TGTGCCAGCAAGATCGGTGAGCAGTTCTTC; CDR3: CASKIGEQFF
V: TRBV4-2; size: .; D: TRBD1; J: TRBJ2-6; DNA: TGTGCCAGCAGCCATGGACAGGGGGTTGGGGCCAACGTCCTGACTTTC; CDR3: CASSHGQGVGANVLTF
V: TRBV10-3; size: .; D: .; J: TRBJ1-2; DNA: TGTGCCATCAGGGGACACAGCGGTGGCTACACCTTC; CDR3: CAIRGHSGGYTF
V: TRBV27; size: .; D: TRBD2; J: TRBJ2-1; DNA: TGTGCCAGCAGTTTACTAGCGGGGGTAAACAATGAGCAGTTCTTC; CDR3: CASSLLAGVNNEQFF
V: TRBV7-2; size: .; D: TRBD2; J: TRBJ2-1; DNA: TGTGCCAGCACACCGAGCGGGGCTCCGCACAATGAGCAGTTCTTC; CDR3: CASTPSGAPHNEQFF
V: TRBV10-2; size: .; D: .; J: TRBJ2-2; DNA: TGCGCCAGCAGTGAGTGGGGGGCGCACACCGGGGAGCTGTTTTTT; CDR3: CASSEWGAHTGELFF
V: TRBV10-3; size: .; D: .; J: TRBJ2-3; DNA: TGTGCCATCAGTGTCAAGGGCAGCACAGATACGCAGTATTTT; CDR3: CAISVKGSTDTQYF
V: TRBV21-1; size: few; D: .; J: TRBJ2-1; DNA: TGTGCCAGCAGCAAAGTTCCGGGACGGACCTCCTACAATGAGCAGTTCTTC; CDR3: CASSKVPGRTSYNEQFF
V: TRBV4-2; size: .; D: .; J: TRBJ1-2; DNA: TGTGCCAGCAGCCGAGAGACTTATGGCTACACCTTC; CDR3: CASSRETYGYTF
V: TRBV7-8; size: .; D: .; J: TRBJ1-1; DNA: TGTGCCAGCAGCTTACGTCTCCTGAACACTGAAGCTTTCTTT; CDR3: CASSLRLLNTEAFF
V: TRBV25-1; size: .; D: .; J: TRBJ1-6; DNA: TGTGCCAGCAGTTCGACTAGGGGGTTATCACCCCTCCACTTT; CDR3: CASSSTRGLSPLHF
V: TRBV7-2; size: few; D: TRBD1; J: TRBJ2-2; DNA: TGTGCCAGCAGCAACCGACAGGGGACCGGGGAGCTGTTTTTT; CDR3: CASSNRQGTGELFF
V: TRBV9; size: .; D: .; J: TRBJ2-5; DNA: TGTGCCAGCAGCGTAGCGGGGCGGGCCCAAGAGACCCAGTACTTC; CDR3: CASSVAGRAQETQYF
V: TRBV4-2; size: .; D: .; J: TRBJ2-7; DNA: TGTGCCAGCAGCCAAGAGCGGGATACGCAGTACTTC; CDR3: CASSQERDTQYF
V: TRBV29-1; size: few; D: .; J: TRBJ1-1; DNA: TGCAGCGTTGGGGGCAGGGCGTTATTTGAAGCTTTCTTT; CDR3: CSVGGRALFEAFF
V: TRBV29-1; size: .; D: .; J: TRBJ1-4; DNA: TGCAGCGGGGCCGGAACTAATGAAAAACTGTTTTTT; CDR3: CSGAGTNEKLFF
V: TRBV2; size: .; D: TRBD2; J: TRBJ2-3; DNA: TGTGCCAGCAGTGAATCGGCTAGCGGGGCGTCAGATACGCAGTATTTT; CDR3: CASSESASGASDTQYF
V: TRBV7-9; size: .; D: .; J: TRBJ1-5; DNA: TGTGCCAGCAGCTTAGGTGGAGAAAACAATCAGCCCCAGCATTTT; CDR3: CASSLGGENNQPQHF
V: TRBV7-9; size: .; D: TRBD1; J: TRBJ1-2; DNA: TGTGCCAGCAGCCACTGGGACAGGGATGACTATGGCTACACCTTC; CDR3: CASSHWDRDDYGYTF